The source of this T cell receptor (beta chain) is a study of blood T cell repertoires in COVID-19. The trim removed 4 bases at V and 8 bases at J, leaving 10 bases unmatched. Germline values: CDR1 ENHRY, CDR2 SYGVKD. The CDR3 covers 15 residues. TCRdb's copy holds only in-frame clones and misses some; the assay was immunoSEQ multiplex PCR. The table lists just under 85,000 clones, 83% of them singletons, with 25% to 30% in the top ten. The specimen sequenced was peripheral blood. This chain links TRBV10-3 with TRBJ2-3; 9 bases line up with TRBD2. This sequence originates from a woman of 80 years or more with acute or convalescent COVID-19. The DNA of the CDR3 is TGTGCCATCAGTGCGAGCCCCGGGACTAGCAGTACGCAGTATTTT. Translating it yields CAISASPGTSSTQYF.